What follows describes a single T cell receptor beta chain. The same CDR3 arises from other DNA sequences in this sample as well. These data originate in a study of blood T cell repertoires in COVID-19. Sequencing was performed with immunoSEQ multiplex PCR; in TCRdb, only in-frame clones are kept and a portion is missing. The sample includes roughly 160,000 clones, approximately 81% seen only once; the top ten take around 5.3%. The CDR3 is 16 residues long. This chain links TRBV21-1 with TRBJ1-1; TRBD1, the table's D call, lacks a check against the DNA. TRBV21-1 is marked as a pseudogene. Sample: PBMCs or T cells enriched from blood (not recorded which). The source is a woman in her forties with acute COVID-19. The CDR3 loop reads CASSKASGTTNTEAFF. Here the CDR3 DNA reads TGTGCCAGCAGCAAAGCCTCCGGGACAACCAACACTGAAGCTTTCTTT.